This T cell receptor (beta chain) was documented in a study of cytomegalovirus exposure and HLA in healthy donors. General observations from the study: A missense DCLRE1C variant was associated with V- and J-gene trimming of TCR beta chains in a later analysis, and an independent cohort replicated the association. The classifier reportedly diagnosed cytomegalovirus status with high sensitivity and specificity.

Though probably carrying unrecorded immune exposures, donors were nominally healthy at sampling. This CDR3 has 14 amino acids. Germline trimming cut 4 bases from V and 2 bases from J; bases unmatched to any gene: 4. On this clone itself: Its antigen is currently unknown.

The PCR employed 60 Vbeta primers together with 13 Jbeta primers. Using immunoSEQ multiplex PCR, the repertoire was profiled, and TCRdb retains in-frame clones only, with some absent. This sample has about 120,000 clones; about 86% occur once, and the top ten carry roughly 3.9%. This TCR came from a woman in her 30s in good health and CMV-seronegative. The rearrangement joins TRBV23-1 to TRBJ2-7; the match to TRBD1 covers 8 bases. TRBV23-1 is assigned to the ORF class and has an uncertain function. What was sequenced was PBMCs. As DNA, the CDR3 is TGCGCCAGCAGTCTCCAGGGGGCCCCCTACGAGCAGTACTTC. As protein: CASSLQGAPYEQYF.